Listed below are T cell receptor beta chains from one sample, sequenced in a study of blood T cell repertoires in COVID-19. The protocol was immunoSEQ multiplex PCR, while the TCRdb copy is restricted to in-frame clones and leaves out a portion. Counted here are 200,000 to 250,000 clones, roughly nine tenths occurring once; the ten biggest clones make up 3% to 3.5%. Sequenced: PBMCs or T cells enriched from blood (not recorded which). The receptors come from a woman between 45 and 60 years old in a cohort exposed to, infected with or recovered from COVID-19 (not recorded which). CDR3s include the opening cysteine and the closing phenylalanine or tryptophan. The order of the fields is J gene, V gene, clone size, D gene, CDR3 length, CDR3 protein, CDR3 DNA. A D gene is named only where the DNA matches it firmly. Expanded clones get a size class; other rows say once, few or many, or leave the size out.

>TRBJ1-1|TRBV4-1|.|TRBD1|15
CASSHQQGAGTEAFF
TGCGCCAGCAGCCACCAACAGGGGGCTGGTACTGAAGCTTTCTTT
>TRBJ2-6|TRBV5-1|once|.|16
CASSLAPGSGANVLTF
TGCGCCAGCAGCTTGGCCCCAGGCTCTGGGGCCAACGTCCTGACTTTC
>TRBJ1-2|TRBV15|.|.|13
CATSTTSRYGYTF
TGTGCCACCAGCACAACGAGCCGCTATGGCTACACCTTC
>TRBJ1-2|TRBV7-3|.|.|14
CASSLTHEDLGYTF
TGTGCCAGCAGCTTAACTCACGAGGATTTGGGCTACACCTTC
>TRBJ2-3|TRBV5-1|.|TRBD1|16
CASSLKQGRSTDTQYF
TGCGCCAGCAGCCTAAAACAGGGGCGTAGCACAGATACGCAGTATTTT
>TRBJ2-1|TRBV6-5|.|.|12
CASSPGINEQFF
TGTGCCAGCAGTCCGGGAATCAATGAGCAGTTCTTC
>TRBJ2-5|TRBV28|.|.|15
CASYKGHTAQETQYF
TGTGCCAGCTACAAGGGGCATACGGCCCAAGAGACCCAGTACTTC
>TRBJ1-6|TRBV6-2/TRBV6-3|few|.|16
CASSPIQGFYNSPLHF
TGTGCCAGCAGCCCCATACAGGGTTTCTACAATTCACCCCTCCACTTT
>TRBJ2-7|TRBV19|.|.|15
CASSHGGQPNYEQYF
TGTGCCAGTAGTCATGGTGGCCAACCCAACTACGAGCAGTACTTC
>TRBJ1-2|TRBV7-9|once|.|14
CASSSVGGVDGYTF
TGTGCCAGCAGTTCCGTAGGGGGGGTTGATGGCTACACCTTC
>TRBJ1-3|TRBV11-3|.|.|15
CASSPGGTRGDTIYF
TGTGCCAGCAGCCCCGGGGGAACTCGGGGGGACACCATATATTTT
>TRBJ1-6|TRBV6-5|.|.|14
CASGIGGAASPLHF
TGTGCCAGCGGTATAGGGGGGGCAGCGTCACCCCTCCACTTT
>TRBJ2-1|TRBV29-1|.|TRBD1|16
CSVEGGTGAIYNEQFF
TGCAGCGTTGAAGGGGGAACAGGGGCGATTTACAATGAGCAGTTCTTC
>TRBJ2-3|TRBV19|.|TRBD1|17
CASSPLPAGGIQDTQYF
TGTGCCAGTAGCCCCCTCCCGGCAGGGGGCATTCAAGATACGCAGTATTTT
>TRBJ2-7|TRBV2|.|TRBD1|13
CASSVVGQGEQYF
TGTGCCAGCAGTGTGGTGGGACAGGGTGAGCAGTACTTC
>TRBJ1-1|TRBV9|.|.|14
CASSVQGASSEAFF
TGTGCCAGCAGCGTACAAGGGGCCTCAAGCGAAGCTTTCTTT